The next 30 T cell receptor beta chains were all read from a single sample in a study of blood T cell repertoires in COVID-19. Here immunoSEQ multiplex PCR was the method, and the copy in TCRdb shows in-frame clones only, minus some. Of roughly 30,000 clones listed, about 85% are singletons. The specimen was peripheral blood. Receptors were obtained from a human donor in a cohort sampled during active COVID-19.

The rearrangement joins TRBV9 to TRBJ2-6; the match to TRBD1 covers 10 bases. CDR3 length: 16 residues. Trimming took 4 bases from V and 4 from J; bases not matched to a gene: 5. Germline loops: CDR1 SGDLS, CDR2 YYNGEE. The CDR3 region is CASSPGQGKGANVLTF. The CDR3, as DNA: TGTGCCAGCAGCCCGGGACAGGGGAAAGGGGCCAACGTCCTGACTTTC. The full variable domain, completed using reference TRBV9 and TRBJ2-6, is DSGVTQTPKHLITATGQRVTLRCSPRSGDLSVYWYQQSLDQGLQFLIQYYNGEERAKGNILERFSAQQFPDLHSELNLSSLELGDSALYFCASSPGQGKGANVLTFGAGSRLTVL.

This sequence joins TRBV3-1 (or the pseudogene TRBV3-2) and TRBJ2-5, with D possibly matching TRBD2 (5 bases). V was shortened by 2 bases and J by 5 bases, with 9 bases between the two germline ends. CDR3 length: 13 amino acids. The V gene's germline CDR1 is LGHDT and CDR2 YNNKEL (reference sequence). Here the CDR3 reads CASSQRGPETQYF. The CDR3 DNA follows: TGTGCCAGCAGCCAAAGAGGGCCGGAGACCCAGTACTTC.

V gene TRBV5-1 combines with J gene TRBJ1-4; D is unclear. The CDR3 covers 16 residues. Germline CDR1 is SGHRS and CDR2 is YFSETQ. V was pared by 3 bases and J by 2 bases, with 14 bases between. CDR3 region: CASSSGSVLTNEKLFF. The CDR3 bases are TGCGCCAGCAGCTCGGGGTCCGTTCTGACTAATGAAAAACTGTTTTTT.

V usage is TRBV6-6 and J usage is TRBJ2-3; D unresolved. The V and J ends lost 6 bases and 2 bases respectively, with 6 bases between them. From germline, CDR1 is MNHNY and CDR2 SVGAGI (reference sequence). This CDR3 is 12 amino acids long. CDR3 DNA sequence: TGTGCCAGCAGCGACTCCACAGATACGCAGTATTTT. Translated: CASSDSTDTQYF.

CDR3 residues: CSVLVYSGGSYEQYF. The CDR3 nucleotides read TGCAGCGTCCTGGTGTACAGCGGGGGGTCCTACGAGCAGTACTTC. V gene TRBV29-1 combines with J gene TRBJ2-7, with 9 positions matching TRBD2. The CDR3 is 15 amino acids. The germline V gene encodes CDR1 SQVTM and CDR2 ANQGSEA. V dropped 6 bases and J dropped 1; count of bases not matched to a gene: 10.

CDR3 amino acids: CATSDRLDRDSEQYF. The CDR3 bases are TGTGCCACCAGTGATCGACTAGACCGGGACTCCGAGCAGTACTTC. The chain is built from TRBV24-1 and TRBJ2-7; D is possibly TRBD2 (6 bases). From germline, CDR1 is KGHDR and CDR2 SFDVKD. The V end lost 3 bases, the J end lost 6 bases, and 17 bases lay between the germline ends. The CDR3 runs 15 residues.

The chain couples TRBV9 to TRBJ2-3; 8 bases fit TRBD1. The V and J ends lost 0 bases and 5 bases, in that order; junction bases with no gene match: 5. The germline V gene encodes CDR1 SGDLS and CDR2 YYNGEE. The CDR3 loop spans 15 amino acids. DNA of the CDR3: TGTGCCAGCAGCGTAGCGTCAGGGGGCAAAGATACGCAGTATTTT. This sequence encodes CASSVASGGKDTQYF. The full variable domain, completed using reference TRBV9 and TRBJ2-3, is DSGVTQTPKHLITATGQRVTLRCSPRSGDLSVYWYQQSLDQGLQFLIQYYNGEERAKGNILERFSAQQFPDLHSELNLSSLELGDSALYFCASSVASGGKDTQYFGPGTRLTVL.

This chain links TRBV11-3 with TRBJ1-6, with TRBD1 as a possible D gene (5 bases). V was trimmed by 3 bases and J by 8 bases, leaving 17 bases between them. This CDR3 comprises 16 residues. The V gene's germline CDR1 is SGHNT and CDR2 YENEEA. This CDR3 is CASSFASWGGDSPLHF. The CDR3 nucleotides read TGTGCCAGCAGCTTTGCCAGCTGGGGAGGGGATTCACCCCTCCACTTT.

This chain links TRBV9 with TRBJ1-6; no definite D call. Looked up from germline, CDR1 is SGDLS and CDR2 is YYNGEE. The CDR3 loop spans 14 amino acids. The V end was cut by 1 base, the J end by 10 bases, with 12 bases between. This CDR3 is CASSVMAENSPLHF. Written as DNA, the CDR3 is TGTGCCAGCAGCGTAATGGCAGAAAACTCACCCCTCCACTTT.

This chain links TRBV5-1 with TRBJ2-7; 7 bases fit TRBD2. CDR3 length: 14 residues. J was trimmed by 7 bases and V by 0 bases; bases with no gene match: 7. Germline V CDR1 and CDR2: SGHRS, YFSETQ. The CDR3 protein is CASSLGMGGLEQYF. The CDR3 DNA reads TGCGCCAGCAGCTTGGGAATGGGAGGGCTAGAGCAGTACTTC. Full variable domain (rest looked up from reference TRBV5-1 and TRBJ2-7): KAGVTQTPRYLIKTRGQQVTLSCSPISGHRSVSWYQQTPGQGLQFLFEYFSETQRNKGNFPGRFSGRQFSNSRSEMNVSTLELGDSALYLCASSLGMGGLEQYFGPGTRLTVT.

The V call is TRBV11-3, the J call TRBJ1-2; D may be TRBD1 (6 bases). From germline, CDR1 is SGHNT and CDR2 YENEEA. Deletions cut 1 base from V and 2 bases from J, with 11 bases between. The CDR3 runs 15 residues. The CDR3 reads CASSLGLTGNYGYTF. In DNA, the CDR3 is TGTGCCAGCAGCTTAGGACTGACAGGAAACTATGGCTACACCTTC.

The J gene is TRBJ1-5, the V gene TRBV4-1; D possibly corresponds to TRBD1 (6 bases). This CDR3 is 14 amino acids long. Looked up from germline, CDR1 is MGHRA and CDR2 is YSYEKL. The ends were cut back, 4 bases at V and 6 bases at J, with 13 bases in the middle. The CDR3 sequence: CASSRTGSGQPQHF. The CDR3, as DNA: TGCGCCAGCAGCCGCACAGGGTCGGGTCAGCCCCAGCATTTT.

The chain carries TRBV4-2 and TRBJ2-1, with TRBD2 identical over 16 bases. CDR1 LGHNA and CDR2 YNFKEQ come from the germline V gene. This CDR3 comprises 16 residues. The V gene end was trimmed by 4 bases and the J gene end by 7 bases; junction bases not matched to a gene: 4. CDR3 sequence reads: CASSLGTSGGGNEQFF. In DNA form, the CDR3 reads TGTGCCAGCAGCCTTGGGACTAGCGGGGGGGGGAATGAGCAGTTCTTC.

V gene TRBV5-4 combines with J gene TRBJ2-7, with TRBD2 matching 9 bases. Germline trimming cut 0 bases from V and 7 bases from J; bases unmatched to any gene: 5. Germline assignment: CDR1 SGHNT and CDR2 YYREEE (reference sequence). This CDR3 is 14 amino acids long. The CDR3 DNA follows: TGTGCCAGCAGCTTGGGGCTAGCGGGGATTGAGCAGTACTTC. Translating gives CASSLGLAGIEQYF. Combining the CDR3 with reference TRBV5-4 and TRBJ2-7 gives the whole variable domain ETGVTQSPTHLIKTRGQQVTLRCSSQSGHNTVSWYQQALGQGPQFIFQYYREEENGRGNFPPRFSGLQFPNYSSELNVNALELDDSALYLCASSLGLAGIEQYFGPGTRLTVT.

J is TRBJ2-3 and V is TRBV5-4; maybe TRBD2 (5 bases). Per germline, CDR1 SGHNT and CDR2 YYREEE (reference sequence). Deletions cut 1 base from V and 1 base from J, with 10 bases between. This CDR3 region has 15 residues. The CDR3 is CASSLRESGTDTQYF. CDR3 DNA: TGTGCCAGCAGCTTGCGGGAAAGTGGCACAGATACGCAGTATTTT.

This sequence joins TRBV4-1 and TRBJ2-2; 12 nucleotides agree with TRBD2. The trim removed 7 bases at V and 7 bases at J, leaving 10 bases unmatched. CDR3 length: 16 residues. The germline V gene encodes CDR1 MGHRA and CDR2 YSYEKL. The CDR3, as DNA: TGCGCCAGCAACCCCCTAGCGGGGGGGCAAAACGGGGAGCTGTTTTTT. Its translation is CASNPLAGGQNGELFF.

The gene calls are TRBV7-6 and TRBJ1-3, with D perhaps matching TRBD1 (5 bases). This CDR3 is built from 14 residues. Germline CDR1 and CDR2: SGHVS and FNYEAQ. V was pared by 3 bases and J by 4 bases, with 10 bases between. CDR3 DNA: TGTGCCAGCAGCTTCCAGGGATACGGAAACACCATATATTTT. Translation gives CASSFQGYGNTIYF.

This chain connects TRBV19 to TRBJ1-1; TRBD1 is a possible D gene (5 bases). V lost 4 bases to trimming and J lost 0 bases, with 18 bases between them. This CDR3 is 17 amino acids long. CDR1 and CDR2 (germline): LNHDA, SQIVND (reference sequence). CDR3 residues: CASSRRGLRGMNTEAFF. The CDR3 DNA reads TGTGCCAGTAGTAGGCGGGGGTTGCGAGGGATGAACACTGAAGCTTTCTTT.

A single count supports this clone. The rearrangement links TRBV12-3 or TRBV12-4 to TRBJ2-7; possible D gene TRBD2, 5 bases. This CDR3 contains 13 residues. Trimming removed 5 bases from V and 1 base from J, with 9 bases in between. CDR3 sequence reads: CASSADWSYEQYF. In nucleotides, the CDR3 is TGTGCCAGCAGTGCGGACTGGTCCTACGAGCAGTACTTC.

The V and J genes are TRBV19 and TRBJ2-7, with a tentative D call TRBD2 (6 bases). This CDR3 region has 13 residues. The ends were cut back, 7 bases at V and 7 bases at J, with 17 bases in the middle. CDR1 and CDR2 (germline): LNHDA, SQIVND (reference sequence). CDR3 region: CASIGTFPGEQYF. CDR3 nucleotides: TGTGCCAGTATTGGGACTTTTCCCGGGGAGCAGTACTTC.

This clone was seen a few times. V and J are TRBV5-4 and TRBJ1-2; possible D gene TRBD1, 6 bases. The V and J ends lost 2 bases and 4 bases respectively, with 9 bases between them. The CDR3 extends over 13 amino acids. The germline V gene has CDR1 SGHNT and CDR2 YYREEE (reference sequence). The CDR3 is CASSFQGTYGYTF. The CDR3 DNA follows: TGTGCCAGCAGCTTCCAGGGGACCTATGGCTACACCTTC.

The CDR3 here is CASSVSPQRPEQFF. The CDR3 DNA reads TGTGCCAGCAGCGTATCTCCGCAGCGGCCAGAGCAGTTCTTC. The chain has TRBV9 and TRBJ2-1; tentatively, D is TRBD2 (5 bases). This CDR3 region has 14 residues. Between the trimmed V and J ends, which lost 1 base and 10 bases, there was a span of 15 bases. Per germline, CDR1 SGDLS and CDR2 YYNGEE.

The V call is TRBV2, the J call TRBJ1-4; TRBD1 matches 7 bases. CDR3 length: 14 amino acids. Germline assignment: CDR1 SNHLY and CDR2 FYNNEI. Trimming took 4 bases from V and 7 from J; bases not matched to a gene: 6. The DNA of the CDR3 is TGTGCCAGCAGTGTCAACAGGGGTGGTGAAAAACTGTTTTTT. Translation: CASSVNRGGEKLFF.

V is TRBV11-3 and J is TRBJ1-2; D remains unclear. Germline assignment: CDR1 SGHNT and CDR2 YENEEA. With 4 bases removed from V and 3 bases from J, the gap between germline ends came to 21 bases. This CDR3 has 17 residues. The DNA of the CDR3 is TGTGCCAGCAGCTCTCTACTCCCCATAGACTGGGACTATGGCTACACCTTC. Its translation: CASSSLLPIDWDYGYTF.

CDR3 residues: CASRQGFSYNSPLHF. DNA of the CDR3: TGTGCCAGCCGCCAGGGGTTCTCCTATAATTCACCCCTCCACTTT. The chain employs TRBV7-2 and TRBJ1-6; perhaps TRBD1 as D (6 bases). The ends were cut back, 8 bases at V and 0 bases at J, with 11 bases in the middle. The CDR3 extends over 15 amino acids. Germline V CDR1 and CDR2: SGHTA, FQGNSA.

This clone appeared a single time. This CDR3 reads CASTFLGQGAGEQFF. CDR3 coding DNA: TGTGCCAGCACATTTCTAGGACAGGGGGCTGGTGAGCAGTTCTTC. The chain joins TRBV28 to TRBJ2-1, with 11 bases lining up with TRBD1. The V segment lost 7 bases and the J segment 9 bases; nucleotides outside the gene matches: 11. The CDR3 runs to 15 residues. Germline assignment: CDR1 MDHEN and CDR2 SYDVKM.

The V and J genes are TRBV3-1 (or the pseudogene TRBV3-2) and TRBJ2-7; 14 bases align to TRBD2. The V segment lost 4 bases and the J segment 3 bases; nucleotides outside the gene matches: 11. Germline values: CDR1 LGHDT, CDR2 YNNKEL (reference sequence). CDR3 length: 18 residues. The CDR3 DNA follows: TGTGCCAGCAGCCTCCGGATCGGGACTAGCGGGGGTAGCTACGAGCAGTACTTC. Amino acids: CASSLRIGTSGGSYEQYF.

This clone was seen only a few times. The gene calls are TRBV28 and TRBJ1-5; TRBD1 might be the D (6 bases). The V end was cut by 5 bases, the J end by 3 bases, with 20 bases between. This CDR3 contains 17 residues. CDR1 MDHEN and CDR2 SYDVKM come from the germline V gene. The chain's CDR3 is CASSPVGGGDLNQPQHF. Here the CDR3 DNA reads TGTGCCAGCAGTCCCGTGGGAGGGGGGGACCTCAATCAGCCCCAGCATTTT. The whole variable domain, remainder taken from reference TRBV28 and TRBJ1-5, is DVKVTQSSRYLVKRTGEKVFLECVQDMDHENMFWYRQDPGLGLRLIYFSYDVKMKEKGDIPEGYSVSREKKERFSLILESASTNQTSMYLCASSPVGGGDLNQPQHFGDGTRLSIL.

V usage is TRBV7-3 and J usage is TRBJ2-3; possible D gene TRBD2, 7 bases. The V gene lost 5 bases and the J gene lost 2 bases, with 26 bases spanning the gap. Per germline, CDR1 SGHTA and CDR2 FQGTGA. The CDR3 runs 19 residues. CDR3 sequence: CASSPVNGVGGAFTDTQYF. The CDR3 DNA reads TGTGCCAGCAGCCCAGTGAACGGAGTTGGGGGGGCCTTCACAGATACGCAGTATTTT.

V gene TRBV20-1 combines with J gene TRBJ1-6; 7 bases match TRBD1. Unmatched junction bases numbered 12, after V lost 3 bases and J lost 10 bases. Per the germline V gene, CDR1 is DFQATT and CDR2 is SNEGSKA (reference sequence). The CDR3 has 15 residues. CDR3 sequence reads: CSASANRGPNSPLHF. DNA of the CDR3: TGCAGTGCTAGTGCTAACAGGGGCCCCAACTCACCCCTCCACTTT.